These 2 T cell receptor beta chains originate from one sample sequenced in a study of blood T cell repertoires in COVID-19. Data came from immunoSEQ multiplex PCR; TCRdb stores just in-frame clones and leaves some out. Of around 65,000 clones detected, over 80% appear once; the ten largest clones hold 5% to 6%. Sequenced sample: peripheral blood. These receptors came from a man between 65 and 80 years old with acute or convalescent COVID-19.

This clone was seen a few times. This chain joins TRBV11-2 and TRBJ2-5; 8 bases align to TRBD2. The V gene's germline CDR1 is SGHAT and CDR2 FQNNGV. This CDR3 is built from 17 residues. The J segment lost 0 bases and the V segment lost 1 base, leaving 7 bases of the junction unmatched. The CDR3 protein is CASSLVGTGGYQETQYF. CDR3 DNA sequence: TGTGCCAGCAGCTTAGTGGGAACGGGGGGGTACCAAGAGACCCAGTACTTC. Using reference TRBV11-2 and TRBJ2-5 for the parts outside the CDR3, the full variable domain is EAGVAQSPRYKIIEKRQSVAFWCNPISGHATLYWYQQILGQGPKLLIQFQNNGVVDDSQLPKDRFSAERLKGVDSTLKIQPAKLEDSAVYLCASSLVGTGGYQETQYFGPGTRLLVL.

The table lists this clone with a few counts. CDR3 nucleotides: TGTGCCAGCAGCGTCCGGGAGGGGAACACTGAAGCTTTCTTT. Its protein is CASSVREGNTEAFF. The chain joins TRBV7-8 to TRBJ1-1, with D hard to call. Germline values: CDR1 SGHVS, CDR2 FQNEAQ. This CDR3 spans 14 amino acids. The V end lost 5 bases, the J end lost 1 base, and 11 bases lay between the germline ends.